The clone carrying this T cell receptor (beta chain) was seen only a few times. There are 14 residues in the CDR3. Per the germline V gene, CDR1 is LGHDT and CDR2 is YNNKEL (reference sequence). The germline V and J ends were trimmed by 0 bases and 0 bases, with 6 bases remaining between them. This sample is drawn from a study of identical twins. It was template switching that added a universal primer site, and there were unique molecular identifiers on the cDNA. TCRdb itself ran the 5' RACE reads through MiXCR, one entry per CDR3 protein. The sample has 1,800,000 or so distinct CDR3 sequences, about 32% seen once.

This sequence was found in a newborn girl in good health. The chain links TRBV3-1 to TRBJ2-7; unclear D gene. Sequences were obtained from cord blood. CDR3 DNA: TGTGCCAGCAGCCAAGATTGGGCCTCCTACGAGCAGTACTTC. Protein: CASSQDWASYEQYF.